Here is one T cell receptor (beta chain) with its context. Antigen unknown. Trimming shortened V by 5 bases and J by 5 bases, and 14 bases separated the two germline ends. Germline loops: CDR1 SGHTA, CDR2 FQGNSA. The CDR3 covers 14 residues. Sequenced by immunoSEQ multiplex PCR; TCRdb stores in-frame clones only, minus some. Seen here are roughly 20,000 clones, about four fifths observed once, and the top ten hold about 2.6%. This sample stems from a study of T cells in localized non-small cell lung cancer. Study-level results: Measurement of T cell clonality placed uninvolved adjacent lung highest, above the level in tumor. The tumor had only one region sequenced, so heterogeneity remains possible.

The TCR comes from a man aged 40-75 years with stage I lung adenocarcinoma. Material: peripheral blood, obtained before any cancer treatment. The chain couples TRBV7-2 to TRBJ2-3; tentative D call: TRBD1 (6 bases). The CDR3 DNA reads as TGTGCCAGCAGCGATTACAGGGTAGGAGATACGCAGTATTTT. This sequence encodes CASSDYRVGDTQYF.